This TCR beta chain was observed in a study of T cells in tumors after PD-1 blockade. Study information: A subset received ongoing vismodegib 150 mg daily alongside anti-PD-1 therapy. Blood samples averaged about 120,000 templates (range about 22,000-280,000) and approximately 37,000 unique clonotypes.

Repertoires were generated with immunoSEQ multiplex PCR, while TCRdb's copy carries only in-frame clones and drops some. The table lists around 25,000 clones, roughly four fifths of them singletons. Trimming pared 1 base from V and 2 bases from J, leaving 10 bases between. This CDR3 has 15 residues. CDR1 is SGHNT and CDR2 is YENEEA in the germline V gene. Sequencing was performed on PBMCs, taken after anti-PD-1 treatment. This clonotype originated in a human donor with basal cell carcinoma. This rearrangement joins TRBV11-3 to TRBJ2-3, with D possibly being TRBD2 (6 bases). DNA for the CDR3: TGTGCCAGCAGCTTAGGGCGGGGCTACACAGATACGCAGTATTTT. Translated: CASSLGRGYTDTQYF.